Following are 24 T cell receptor beta chains from one sample sequenced in a study of long-term antiretroviral therapy in people with HIV. It was version v3.0 of the immunoSEQ assay that was run at survey level. Here immunoSEQ multiplex PCR was the method, and the copy in TCRdb shows in-frame clones only, minus some. Found here are 20,000 to 25,000 clones, roughly four fifths of them singletons; the top ten hold 7.2%. The specimen was unsorted PBMCs, collected 1.5 years after starting antiretroviral therapy. These receptors originate from a young man with HIV.

The J gene is TRBJ1-1, the V gene TRBV15; tentative D call: TRBD1 (6 bases). This CDR3 region has 12 residues. Germline V gives CDR1 LNHNV, CDR2 YYDKDF (reference sequence). Trimming removed 5 bases at V and 3 bases at J, with 7 bases between. Here the CDR3 DNA reads TGTGCCACCAGCCGACAGGACACTGAAGCTTTCTTT. Translating it yields CATSRQDTEAFF.

With respect to this clone: Other DNA sequences in the same sample also yield this CDR3. The rearrangement links TRBV5-6 to TRBJ2-5; 10 nucleotides agree with TRBD2. This CDR3 spans 15 amino acids. Trimming cost V 0 bases and J 3 bases; bases outside gene matches: 2. Germline CDR1 SGHDT, CDR2 YYEEEE. The CDR3 DNA reads TGTGCCAGCAGCTTGGACCTAGCGGGAGAAGAGACCCAGTACTTC. It yields the protein CASSLDLAGEETQYF.

The chain links TRBV4-3 to TRBJ2-1, with TRBD1 identical over 10 bases. With V trimmed by 2 bases and J by 0 bases, 7 bases remained unmatched. From germline, CDR1 is LGHNA and CDR2 YSLEER. The CDR3 is made up of 18 amino acids. The CDR3 sequence: CASSQHGTGVSSYNEQFF. The CDR3 DNA follows: TGCGCCAGCAGCCAACATGGGACAGGGGTCAGCTCCTACAATGAGCAGTTCTTC.

The chain links TRBV7-9 to TRBJ1-5; 9 bases are a match to TRBD1. Trimming at V came to 3 bases and at J to 5 bases, leaving 8 bases not matched to a gene. This CDR3 has 16 amino acids. CDR1 and CDR2 (germline): SEHNR, FQNEAQ (reference sequence). CDR3 residues: CASSFGTGSLHQPQHF. CDR3 coding DNA: TGTGCCAGCAGCTTTGGGACAGGGAGTCTTCATCAGCCCCAGCATTTT. The full variable domain, rest sourced from reference TRBV7-9 and TRBJ1-5, is DTGVSQNPRHKITKRGQNVTFRCDPISEHNRLYWYRQTLGQGPEFLTYFQNEAQLEKSRLLSDRFSAERPKGSFSTLEIQRTEQGDSAMYLCASSFGTGSLHQPQHFGDGTRLSIL.

This clone was seen a handful of times. The rearrangement joins TRBV5-4 to TRBJ2-2; D may be TRBD2 (6 bases). Trimming shortened V by 2 bases and J by 4 bases, and 15 bases separated the two germline ends. The CDR3 has 16 residues. Per the germline V gene, CDR1 is SGHNT and CDR2 is YYREEE (reference sequence). Here the CDR3 reads CASSFGRQGGTGELFF. The CDR3 region has the DNA TGTGCCAGCAGCTTTGGTCGGCAGGGAGGCACCGGGGAGCTGTTTTTT.

This clone has just one count. The CDR3 spells CASSPAVGSGGNTGELFF. For the CDR3, the DNA is TGTGCCAGCAGCCCGGCGGTGGGAAGCGGGGGAAACACCGGGGAGCTGTTTTTT. The chain couples TRBV5-4 to TRBJ2-2; 8 positions agree with TRBD2. J was trimmed by 2 bases and V by 4 bases; bases with no gene match: 13. The CDR3 runs to 18 residues. CDR1 and CDR2 (germline): SGHNT, YYREEE (reference sequence).

By share of the sample, this clone is medium-sized. This chain joins TRBV7-2 and TRBJ2-1; maybe TRBD1 (5 bases). The germline V gene encodes CDR1 SGHTA and CDR2 FQGNSA. The CDR3 has 14 amino acids. V dropped 1 base and J dropped 4 bases, with 8 bases sitting between them. The CDR3 region is CASSLGGVYNEQFF. CDR3 DNA: TGTGCCAGCAGCTTAGGGGGCGTGTACAATGAGCAGTTCTTC.

The rearrangement links TRBV6-5 to TRBJ1-1; 7 nucleotides line up with TRBD1. The trim removed 6 bases at V and 4 bases at J, leaving 5 bases unmatched. CDR1 is MNHEY, CDR2 SVGAGI, per germline. The CDR3 covers 13 residues. CDR3 protein: CASSTSGGTEAFF. The CDR3 DNA reads as TGTGCCAGCAGCACCTCAGGGGGCACTGAAGCTTTCTTT.

The chain joins TRBV5-1 to TRBJ1-1; unclear D gene. V lost 0 bases, J lost 6 bases, and 3 bases lay in between. Germline CDR1 and CDR2: SGHRS and YFSETQ. The CDR3 runs to 11 residues. The CDR3 sequence is CASSLGAEAFF. The CDR3 DNA reads TGCGCCAGCAGCTTGGGGGCTGAAGCTTTCTTT.

This chain links TRBV7-2 with TRBJ1-1; D is unclear. Between the trimmed V and J ends, which lost 1 base and 6 bases, there was a span of 9 bases. The CDR3 is made up of 13 amino acids. The germline CDR1 and CDR2 sequences are SGHTA and FQGNSA. CDR3 region: CASSLGGSAEAFF. The CDR3 bases are TGTGCCAGCAGCTTAGGAGGGTCGGCTGAAGCTTTCTTT.

The J gene is TRBJ2-1, the V gene TRBV7-9; D unclear. The ends were cut back, 1 base at V and 6 bases at J, with 16 bases in the middle. There are 16 residues in the CDR3. Germline loops: CDR1 SEHNR, CDR2 FQNEAQ (reference sequence). CDR3 protein: CASSLGPVYSSNEQFF. The CDR3 nucleotides are TGTGCCAGCAGCTTAGGGCCGGTTTACTCTTCCAATGAGCAGTTCTTC.

This clone has a handful of counts. V gene TRBV5-4 combines with J gene TRBJ2-7, with D perhaps TRBD2 (6 bases). The germline V gene has CDR1 SGHNT and CDR2 YYREEE (reference sequence). Trimming cost V 0 bases and J 1 base, with 11 bases left between them. The CDR3 is 15 amino acids. The CDR3 loop reads CASSLVEGFSYEQYF. Written as DNA, the CDR3 is TGTGCCAGCAGCTTGGTGGAGGGCTTTTCCTACGAGCAGTACTTC.

This clone was picked up a small number of times. The genes are TRBV5-5 and TRBJ2-5, with a tentative D call TRBD1 (6 bases). Trimming removed 4 bases from V and 1 base from J, with 14 bases in between. This CDR3 is built from 15 residues. Germline V gives CDR1 SGHKS, CDR2 YYEKEE (reference sequence). CDR3 nucleotide sequence: TGTGCCAGCAGCCCCGGCAGGGGTTTCCAAGAGACCCAGTACTTC. Its protein is CASSPGRGFQETQYF.

CDR3 sequence (DNA): TGTGCCAGCAGCTTAGCCTTGGGGGAGGAAAAACTGTTTTTT. This codes for CASSLALGEEKLFF. The rearrangement links TRBV7-9 to TRBJ1-4; a possible D gene is TRBD1 (5 bases). The V end lost 0 bases, the J end lost 8 bases, and 10 bases lay between the germline ends. Germline V gene data show CDR1 as SEHNR and CDR2 as FQNEAQ (reference sequence). CDR3 length: 14 amino acids.

This chain's CDR3 is CASSFDLRTGEGQPQHF. CDR3 DNA: TGTGCCAGCAGTTTTGATTTGCGGACAGGGGAGGGTCAGCCCCAGCATTTT. The rearrangement links TRBV28 to TRBJ1-5, with TRBD1 matching over 9 bases. This CDR3 contains 17 residues. Germline V gene lookup returns CDR1 MDHEN and CDR2 SYDVKM. J gave up 6 bases and V 3 bases, and 12 bases lay outside the gene matches.

The CDR3: CASSFLLAGTGEQYF. In DNA form, the CDR3 reads TGTGCCAGCAGTTTCCTGCTAGCGGGGACAGGGGAGCAGTACTTC. The gene calls are TRBV27 and TRBJ2-7; D may be TRBD1 or TRBD2 (9 bases each). CDR3 size: 15 residues. CDR1 and CDR2 from the germline V gene are MNHEY and SMNVEV (reference sequence). Trimming removed 3 bases from V and 7 bases from J, with 19 bases in between.

The chain uses TRBV6-5 and TRBJ2-7; D is ambiguous. Trimming cost V 4 bases and J 4 bases, with 11 bases left between them. Germline V gives CDR1 MNHEY, CDR2 SVGAGI. The CDR3 is 13 amino acids. CDR3 in DNA: TGTGCCAGCAGTTCCATAGCCGATTACGAGCAGTACTTC. Its translation: CASSSIADYEQYF.

This chain's CDR3 is CASSPTGTGSTDTQYF. The CDR3 DNA reads TGTGCCAGCTCACCAACGGGGACAGGGAGCACAGATACGCAGTATTTT. The chain employs TRBV18 and TRBJ2-3; 9 nucleotides match TRBD1. The V segment lost 2 bases and the J segment 0 bases; nucleotides outside the gene matches: 3. The CDR3 contains 16 residues. Looked up from germline, CDR1 is KGHSH and CDR2 is LQKENI.

The V gene is TRBV25-1, the J gene TRBJ1-2; 7 bases fit TRBD1. From germline, CDR1 is MGHDK and CDR2 SYGVNS. The CDR3 covers 16 residues. J gave up 4 bases and V 4 bases, and 12 bases lay outside the gene matches. The CDR3 loop reads CASSGPGQQYLYGYTF. The CDR3 coding sequence is TGTGCCAGCAGTGGCCCGGGACAGCAATACCTCTATGGCTACACCTTC.

The rearrangement uses TRBV30 and TRBJ1-1; D remains ambiguous. The germline gives CDR1 GTSNPN, CDR2 SVGIG (reference sequence). Between the trimmed V and J ends, which lost 4 bases and 8 bases, there was a span of 11 bases. The CDR3 runs to 11 residues. The CDR3 here is CAWNMDGEAFF. DNA for the CDR3: TGTGCCTGGAATATGGACGGGGAAGCTTTCTTT.

The rearrangement links TRBV9 to TRBJ1-1; TRBD1 agrees at 9 bases. With 3 bases clipped from V and 5 bases from J, the junction kept 8 bases outside the gene matches. Germline loops: CDR1 SGDLS, CDR2 YYNGEE. This CDR3 has 15 amino acids. Here the CDR3 reads CASSALQGARTEAFF. In DNA form, the CDR3 reads TGTGCCAGCAGCGCCTTACAGGGGGCAAGGACTGAAGCTTTCTTT. The full variable domain, completed using reference TRBV9 and TRBJ1-1, is DSGVTQTPKHLITATGQRVTLRCSPRSGDLSVYWYQQSLDQGLQFLIQYYNGEERAKGNILERFSAQQFPDLHSELNLSSLELGDSALYFCASSALQGARTEAFFGQGTRLTVV.

This clone was found once. V is TRBV30 and J is TRBJ2-5; no reliable D call. With 5 bases removed from V and 2 bases from J, the gap between germline ends came to 6 bases. Germline assignment: CDR1 GTSNPN and CDR2 SVGIG (reference sequence). This CDR3 has 11 amino acids. This CDR3 reads CAWYGQETQYF. CDR3 bases: TGTGCCTGGTACGGTCAAGAGACCCAGTACTTC.

The V call is TRBV5-1, the J call TRBJ1-2; D unresolved. V lost 0 bases to trimming and J lost 1 base, with 13 bases between them. This CDR3 is 16 amino acids long. In germline, CDR1 is SGHRS, CDR2 YFSETQ. The CDR3 loop reads CASSLDLPAHNYGYTF. CDR3 nucleotides: TGCGCCAGCAGCTTGGACCTCCCAGCCCATAACTATGGCTACACCTTC. The full variable domain, rest sourced from reference TRBV5-1 and TRBJ1-2, is KAGVTQTPRYLIKTRGQQVTLSCSPISGHRSVSWYQQTPGQGLQFLFEYFSETQRNKGNFPGRFSGRQFSNSRSEMNVSTLELGDSALYLCASSLDLPAHNYGYTFGSGTRLTVV.

The chain has TRBV28 and TRBJ2-7; 9 nucleotides align to TRBD1. This CDR3 is built from 13 residues. Per the germline V gene, CDR1 is MDHEN and CDR2 is SYDVKM. The J segment lost 2 bases and the V segment lost 6 bases, leaving 2 bases of the junction unmatched. DNA of the CDR3: TGTGCCAGCAGGGACAGGGGTCCCTACGAGCAGTACTTC. Translating it yields CASRDRGPYEQYF. The variable domain in full, completed from reference TRBV28 and TRBJ2-7, reads DVKVTQSSRYLVKRTGEKVFLECVQDMDHENMFWYRQDPGLGLRLIYFSYDVKMKEKGDIPEGYSVSREKKERFSLILESASTNQTSMYLCASRDRGPYEQYFGPGTRLTVT.